The entry below gives a single TCR beta chain sequence along with its context. This sequence may be a read error, since a much larger clone differs from it by one base. Distinct nucleotide sequences in the sample also encode this CDR3. TCRdb keeps only in-frame clones here, not all; method: immunoSEQ multiplex PCR. Of around 19,000 clones in the sample, roughly 80% were seen once. The CDR3 loop spans 13 amino acids. Trimming cost V 2 bases and J 5 bases, with 10 bases left between them. Germline values: CDR1 SGHVS, CDR2 FNYEAQ. The data were obtained in a study of OX40 agonist ivuxolimab in advanced cancers.

The chain joins TRBV7-6 to TRBJ2-7; the D is unclear. This clonotype was sampled from an adult with an advanced solid tumor such as melanoma, head and neck, liver or kidney cancer. The source was CD4+ or CD8+ T cells sorted from blood, collected in a trial of the OX40 agonist ivuxolimab. CDR3 in DNA: TGTGCCAGCAGCTTATCCGGAACAGACGAGCAGTACTTC. Encoded protein: CASSLSGTDEQYF.